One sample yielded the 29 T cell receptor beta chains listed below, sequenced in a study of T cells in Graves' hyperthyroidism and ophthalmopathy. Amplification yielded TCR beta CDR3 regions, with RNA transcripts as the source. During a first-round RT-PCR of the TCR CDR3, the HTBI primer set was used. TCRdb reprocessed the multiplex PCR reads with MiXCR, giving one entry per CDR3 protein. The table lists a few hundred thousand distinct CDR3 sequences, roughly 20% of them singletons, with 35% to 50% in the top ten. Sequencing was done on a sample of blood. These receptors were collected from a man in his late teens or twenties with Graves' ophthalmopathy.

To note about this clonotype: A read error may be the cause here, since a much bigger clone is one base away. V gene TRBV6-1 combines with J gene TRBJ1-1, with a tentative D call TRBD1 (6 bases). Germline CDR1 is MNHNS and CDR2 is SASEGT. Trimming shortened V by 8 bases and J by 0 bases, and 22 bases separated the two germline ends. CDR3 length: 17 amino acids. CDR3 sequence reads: CASRQDGEVSMNTEAFF. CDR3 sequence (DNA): TGTGCCAGCCGACAGGACGGAGAAGTAAGCATGAACACTGAAGCTTTCTTT.

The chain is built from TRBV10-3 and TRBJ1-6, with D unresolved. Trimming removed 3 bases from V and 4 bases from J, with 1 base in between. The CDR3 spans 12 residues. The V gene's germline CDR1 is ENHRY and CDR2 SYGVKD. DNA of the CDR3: TGTGCCATCAGTGATTATAATTCACCCCTCCACTTT. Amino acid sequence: CAISDYNSPLHF.

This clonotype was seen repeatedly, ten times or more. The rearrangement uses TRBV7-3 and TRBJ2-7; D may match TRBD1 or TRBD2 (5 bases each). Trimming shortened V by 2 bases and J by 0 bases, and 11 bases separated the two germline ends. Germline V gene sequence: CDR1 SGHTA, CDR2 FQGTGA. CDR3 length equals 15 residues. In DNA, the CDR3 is TGTGCCAGCAGCTTACAGCGGCAGGGCTCCTACGAGCAGTACTTC. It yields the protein CASSLQRQGSYEQYF.

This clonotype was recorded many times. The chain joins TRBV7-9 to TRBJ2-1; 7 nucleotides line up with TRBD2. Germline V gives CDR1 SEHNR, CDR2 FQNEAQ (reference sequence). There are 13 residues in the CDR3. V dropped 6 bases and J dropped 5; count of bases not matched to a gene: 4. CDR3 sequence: CASRGGSNNEQFF. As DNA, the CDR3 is TGTGCCAGCAGGGGGGGGTCCAACAATGAGCAGTTCTTC.

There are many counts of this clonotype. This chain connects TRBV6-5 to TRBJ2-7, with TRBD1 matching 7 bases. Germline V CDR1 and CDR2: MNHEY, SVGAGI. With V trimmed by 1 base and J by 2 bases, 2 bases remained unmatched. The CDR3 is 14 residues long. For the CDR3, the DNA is TGTGCCAGCAGTTACTTCACAGGGGCCTACGAGCAGTACTTC. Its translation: CASSYFTGAYEQYF.

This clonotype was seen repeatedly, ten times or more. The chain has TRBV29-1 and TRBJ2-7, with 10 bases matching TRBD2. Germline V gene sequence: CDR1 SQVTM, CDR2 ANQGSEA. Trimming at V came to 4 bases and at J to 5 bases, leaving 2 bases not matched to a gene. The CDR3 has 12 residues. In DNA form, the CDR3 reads TGCAGCGTTGCTCTAGCGGGGGACGAGCAGTACTTC. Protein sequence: CSVALAGDEQYF.

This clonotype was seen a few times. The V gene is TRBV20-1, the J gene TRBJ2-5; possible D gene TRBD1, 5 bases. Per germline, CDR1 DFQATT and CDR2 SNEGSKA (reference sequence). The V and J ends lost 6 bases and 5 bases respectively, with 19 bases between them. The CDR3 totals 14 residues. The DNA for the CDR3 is TGCAGTGCAACAGACAGAGGTCCTAGGGAGACCCAGTACTTC. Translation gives CSATDRGPRETQYF.

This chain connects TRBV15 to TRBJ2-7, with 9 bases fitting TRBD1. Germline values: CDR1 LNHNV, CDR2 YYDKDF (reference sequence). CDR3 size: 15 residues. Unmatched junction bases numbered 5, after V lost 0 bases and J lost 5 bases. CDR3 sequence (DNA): TGTGCCACCAGCAGAGATAGGGACAGGGTAAACGAGCAGTACTTC. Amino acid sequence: CATSRDRDRVNEQYF.

This CDR3 reads CASSQKWAGPSGGISTLNYEQYF. DNA of the CDR3: TGCGCCAGCAGCCAGAAGTGGGCAGGCCCTAGCGGGGGGATTAGCACACTAAACTACGAGCAGTACTTC. The chain carries TRBV4-1 and TRBJ2-7; TRBD2 aligns across 11 bases. The germline V gene encodes CDR1 MGHRA and CDR2 YSYEKL. This CDR3 has 23 residues. Trimming removed 3 bases from V and 3 bases from J; junction bases left unmatched: 28.

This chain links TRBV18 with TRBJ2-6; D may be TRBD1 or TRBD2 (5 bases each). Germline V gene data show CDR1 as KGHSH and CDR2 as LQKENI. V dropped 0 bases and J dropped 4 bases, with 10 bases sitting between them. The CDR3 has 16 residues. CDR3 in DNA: TGTGCCAGCTCACCACCGCTGGGGGTAGGGGCCAACGTCCTGACTTTC. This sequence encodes CASSPPLGVGANVLTF.

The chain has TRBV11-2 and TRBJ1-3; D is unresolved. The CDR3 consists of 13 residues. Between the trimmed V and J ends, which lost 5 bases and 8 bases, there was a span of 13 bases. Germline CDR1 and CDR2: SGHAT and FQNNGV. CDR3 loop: CASSPMTQDTIYF. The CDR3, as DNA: TGTGCCAGCAGCCCCATGACCCAAGACACCATATATTTT.

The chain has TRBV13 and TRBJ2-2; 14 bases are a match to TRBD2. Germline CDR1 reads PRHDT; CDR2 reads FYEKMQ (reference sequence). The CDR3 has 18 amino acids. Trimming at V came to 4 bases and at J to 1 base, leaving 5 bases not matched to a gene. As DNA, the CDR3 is TGTGCCAGCAGCTCCAGGACTAGCGGGGGGATGAACACCGGGGAGCTGTTTTTT. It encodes CASSSRTSGGMNTGELFF.

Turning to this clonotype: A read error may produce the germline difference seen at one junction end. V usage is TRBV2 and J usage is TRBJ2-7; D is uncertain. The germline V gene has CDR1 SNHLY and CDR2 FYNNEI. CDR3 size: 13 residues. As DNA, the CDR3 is TGTGCCAGCACGCTCCGGAGCTCCTGCGAGCAGTACTTC. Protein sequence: CASTLRSSCEQYF.

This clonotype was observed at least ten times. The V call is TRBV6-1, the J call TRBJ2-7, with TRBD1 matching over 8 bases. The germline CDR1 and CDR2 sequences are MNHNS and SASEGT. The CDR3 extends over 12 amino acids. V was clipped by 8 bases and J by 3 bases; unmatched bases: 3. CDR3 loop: CASFGQGYEQYF. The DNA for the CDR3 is TGTGCCAGCTTTGGACAGGGCTACGAGCAGTACTTC.

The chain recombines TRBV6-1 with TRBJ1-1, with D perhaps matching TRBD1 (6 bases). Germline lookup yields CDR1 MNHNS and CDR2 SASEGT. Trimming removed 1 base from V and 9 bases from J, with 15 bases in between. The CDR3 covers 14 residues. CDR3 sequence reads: CASSEEERDRQAFF. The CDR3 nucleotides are TGTGCCAGCAGTGAAGAGGAGAGAGACAGGCAAGCTTTCTTT.

Written as DNA, the CDR3 is TGTGCCAGCAGCCTCACGGGGCTTCTCAAGGCAGATACGCAGTATTTT. This codes for CASSLTGLLKADTQYF. The V call is TRBV11-2, the J call TRBJ2-3; tentatively, D is TRBD1 or TRBD2 (5 bases each). This CDR3 has 16 amino acids. Looked up from germline, CDR1 is SGHAT and CDR2 is FQNNGV. Trimming stripped 5 bases from V and 4 bases from J, with 19 bases between.

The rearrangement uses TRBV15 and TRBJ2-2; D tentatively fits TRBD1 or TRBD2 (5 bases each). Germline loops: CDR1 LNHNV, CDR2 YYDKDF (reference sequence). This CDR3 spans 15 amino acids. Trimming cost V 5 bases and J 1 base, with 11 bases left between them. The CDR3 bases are TGTGCCACCAGCGGCCGTGGGGGGAACACCGGGGAGCTGTTTTTT. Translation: CATSGRGGNTGELFF.

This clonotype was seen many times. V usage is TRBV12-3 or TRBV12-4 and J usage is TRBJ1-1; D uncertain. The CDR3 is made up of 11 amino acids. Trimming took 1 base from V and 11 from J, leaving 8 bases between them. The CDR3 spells CASSLGTRAFF. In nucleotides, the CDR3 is TGTGCCAGCAGTTTAGGAACGAGGGCTTTCTTT.

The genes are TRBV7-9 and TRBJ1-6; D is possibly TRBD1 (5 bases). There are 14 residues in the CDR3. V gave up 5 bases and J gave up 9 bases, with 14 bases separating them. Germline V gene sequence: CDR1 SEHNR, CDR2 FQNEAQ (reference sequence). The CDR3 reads CASSPLGDSSPLHF. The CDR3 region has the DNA TGTGCCAGCAGCCCCTTAGGGGATAGTTCACCCCTCCACTTT.

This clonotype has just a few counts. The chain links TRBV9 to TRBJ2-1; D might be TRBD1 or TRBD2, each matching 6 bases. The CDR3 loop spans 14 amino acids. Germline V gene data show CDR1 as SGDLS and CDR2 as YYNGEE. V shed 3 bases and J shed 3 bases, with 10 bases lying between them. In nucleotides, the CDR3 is TGTGCCAGCAGCGCGGGGGACAACTACAATGAGCAGTTCTTC. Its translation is CASSAGDNYNEQFF. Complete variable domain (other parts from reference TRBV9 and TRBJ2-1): DSGVTQTPKHLITATGQRVTLRCSPRSGDLSVYWYQQSLDQGLQFLIQYYNGEERAKGNILERFSAQQFPDLHSELNLSSLELGDSALYFCASSAGDNYNEQFFGPGTRLTVL.

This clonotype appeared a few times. The DNA for the CDR3 is TGTGCCAGCAGCTTAGAACAGGGCGGACTAGCCAAAAACATTCAGTACTTC. It is translated as CASSLEQGGLAKNIQYF. The gene calls are TRBV7-8 and TRBJ2-4; tentatively, D is TRBD1 (6 bases). There are 17 residues in the CDR3. The ends were cut back, 1 base at V and 0 bases at J, with 13 bases in the middle. The germline V gene encodes CDR1 SGHVS and CDR2 FQNEAQ.

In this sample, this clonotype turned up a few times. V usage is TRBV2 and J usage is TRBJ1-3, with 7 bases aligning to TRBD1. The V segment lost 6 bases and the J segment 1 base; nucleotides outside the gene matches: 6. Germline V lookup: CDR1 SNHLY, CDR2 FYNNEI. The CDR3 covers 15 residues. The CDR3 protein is CASSITGDSGNTIYF. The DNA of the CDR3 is TGTGCCAGCAGCATCACAGGGGATTCTGGAAACACCATATATTTT.

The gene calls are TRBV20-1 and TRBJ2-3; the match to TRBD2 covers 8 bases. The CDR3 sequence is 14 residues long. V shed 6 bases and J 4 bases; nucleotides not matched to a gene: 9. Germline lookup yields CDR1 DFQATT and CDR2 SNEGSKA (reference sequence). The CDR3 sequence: CSAEAGALADTQYF. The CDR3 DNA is TGCAGTGCCGAAGCGGGGGCCCTCGCAGATACGCAGTATTTT.

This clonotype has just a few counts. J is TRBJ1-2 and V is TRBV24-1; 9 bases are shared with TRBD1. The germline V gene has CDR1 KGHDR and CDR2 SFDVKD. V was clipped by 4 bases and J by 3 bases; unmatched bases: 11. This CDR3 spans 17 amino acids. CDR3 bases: TGTGCCACCAGTGACCCGACAGGGGGGTTCGGGGACTATGGCTACACCTTC. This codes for CATSDPTGGFGDYGYTF.

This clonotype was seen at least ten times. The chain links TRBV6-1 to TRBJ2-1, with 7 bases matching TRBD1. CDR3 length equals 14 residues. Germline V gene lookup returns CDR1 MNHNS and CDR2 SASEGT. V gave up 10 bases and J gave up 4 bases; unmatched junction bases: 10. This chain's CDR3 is CAITSGGLYNEQFF. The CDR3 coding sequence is TGTGCCATCACCTCAGGGGGTCTTTACAATGAGCAGTTCTTC.

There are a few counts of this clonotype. The CDR3 is CASSLTFVASPYEQYF. CDR3 bases: TGTGCCAGCAGCTTAACATTCGTAGCCAGCCCCTACGAGCAGTACTTC. The chain couples TRBV7-3 to TRBJ2-7; D gene unclear. V lost 0 bases to trimming and J lost 2 bases, with 14 bases between them. The CDR3 length is 16 residues. Germline lookup yields CDR1 SGHTA and CDR2 FQGTGA. Based on the CDR3 plus reference TRBV7-3 and TRBJ2-7, the full variable domain is GAGVSQTPSNKVTEKGKYVELRCDPISGHTALYWYRQSLGQGPEFLIYFQGTGAADDSGLPNDRFFAVRPEGSVSTLKIQRTERGDSAVYLCASSLTFVASPYEQYFGPGTRLTVT.

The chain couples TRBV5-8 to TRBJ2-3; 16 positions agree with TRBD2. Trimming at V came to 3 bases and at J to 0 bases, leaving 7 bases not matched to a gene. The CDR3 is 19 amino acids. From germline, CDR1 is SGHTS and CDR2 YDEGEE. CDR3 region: CASSSPGTSGGVSTDTQYF. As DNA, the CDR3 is TGTGCCAGCAGCTCCCCTGGGACTAGCGGGGGGGTGAGCACAGATACGCAGTATTTT.

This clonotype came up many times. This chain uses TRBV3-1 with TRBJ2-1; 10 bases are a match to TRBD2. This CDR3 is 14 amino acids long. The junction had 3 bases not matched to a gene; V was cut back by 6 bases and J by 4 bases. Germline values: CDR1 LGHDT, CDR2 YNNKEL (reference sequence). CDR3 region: CASSIAGGYNEQFF. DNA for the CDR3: TGTGCCAGCAGTATAGCGGGGGGTTACAATGAGCAGTTCTTC.

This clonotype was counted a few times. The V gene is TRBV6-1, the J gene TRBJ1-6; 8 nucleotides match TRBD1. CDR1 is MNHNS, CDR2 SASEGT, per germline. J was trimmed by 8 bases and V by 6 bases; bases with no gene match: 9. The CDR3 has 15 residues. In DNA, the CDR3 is TGTGCCAGCAGCGGACAGGGTGGGTCCCATTCACCCCTCCACTTT. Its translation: CASSGQGGSHSPLHF.